This TCR beta chain was documented in a study of identical twins. Study results and caveats: For cord blood, abundant beta clonotypes had fewer insertions, unlike memory repertoires, which showed none.

The CDR3 is 15 residues long. The germline V gene encodes CDR1 ENHRY and CDR2 SYGVKD. The germline V and J ends were trimmed by 0 bases and 8 bases, with 13 bases remaining between them. It was template switching that added a universal primer site, and there were unique molecular identifiers on the cDNA. TCRdb recomputed calls from the 5' RACE reads with MiXCR, one row per CDR3 protein. This sample has roughly 350,000 distinct CDR3 sequences, with 12% found just once. About this clonotype itself: Its antigen is still unknown.

Separately, the same data were catalogued under a study of yellow fever vaccine responses in identical twins. As that study records: Reportedly, the response of twins' T cells to the vaccine seemed partly convergent, partly personalized.

Material for sequencing was CD8+ T cells sorted from blood. This chain links TRBV10-3 with TRBJ1-4, with D unresolved. The TCR originated in a woman aged 18-29 years in good health. CDR3 sequence: CAISESKGRSEKLFF. For the CDR3, the DNA is TGTGCCATCAGTGAGTCGAAGGGTAGGAGCGAAAAACTGTTTTTT.